The rows below give T cell receptor beta chains drawn from one sample of a study of blood T cell repertoires in COVID-19. The assay was immunoSEQ multiplex PCR, and TCRdb's table has in-frame clones only and misses some. The sample lists some 350,000 clones; 87% were seen once. The sample was PBMCs or T cells enriched from blood (not recorded which). Receptors were obtained from a woman aged 30 to 39 who had recovered from COVID-19. The CDR3 runs from the conserved cysteine through the conserved F or W. Each record gives: clone size, J gene, D gene, V gene, CDR3 protein, CDR3 DNA. The D gene is left open where the match is weak. Clone size is not always given. Where it is, it says once, few, many or a class for expanded clones.

abundance: few
j_gene: TRBJ1-2
d_gene: -
v_gene: TRBV4-2
CDR3aa: CASSQDSPGYTF
CDR3nt: TGTGCCAGCAGCCAAGATTCTCCGGGCTACACCTTC

abundance: -
j_gene: TRBJ1-2
d_gene: TRBD1
v_gene: TRBV6-2/TRBV6-3
CDR3aa: CASSYGRRQGIERRNYGYTF
CDR3nt: TGTGCCAGCAGTTATGGTCGGCGACAGGGAATAGAGAGGAGGAACTATGGCTACACCTTC

abundance: few
j_gene: TRBJ2-3
d_gene: -
v_gene: TRBV11-2
CDR3aa: CASSPPGEDTQYF
CDR3nt: TGTGCCAGCAGCCCCCCCGGAGAGGATACGCAGTATTTT

abundance: -
j_gene: TRBJ2-5
d_gene: TRBD2
v_gene: TRBV7-9
CDR3aa: CASSLNSGGGPETQYF
CDR3nt: TGTGCCAGCAGCTTAAATAGCGGGGGGGGTCCGGAGACCCAGTACTTC

abundance: -
j_gene: TRBJ2-3
d_gene: -
v_gene: TRBV19
CDR3aa: CATAVTSGGATDTQYF
CDR3nt: TGTGCCACCGCTGTAACGAGCGGAGGAGCCACAGATACGCAGTATTTT

abundance: -
j_gene: TRBJ1-6
d_gene: -
v_gene: TRBV9
CDR3aa: CASSALKQGSGDPLHF
CDR3nt: TGTGCCAGCAGCGCCCTTAAACAGGGTTCGGGCGATCCCCTCCACTTT

abundance: -
j_gene: TRBJ1-1
d_gene: -
v_gene: TRBV5-1
CDR3aa: CASSLNAAGGTEAFF
CDR3nt: TGCGCCAGCAGCTTGAATGCCGCGGGGGGCACTGAAGCTTTCTTT

abundance: -
j_gene: TRBJ1-1
d_gene: -
v_gene: TRBV7-9
CDR3aa: CASSLKGVPTEAFF
CDR3nt: TGTGCCAGCAGCTTGAAAGGGGTTCCCACTGAAGCTTTCTTT

abundance: -
j_gene: TRBJ1-2
d_gene: TRBD1
v_gene: TRBV5-1
CDR3aa: CASSLGQGEDGYTF
CDR3nt: TGCGCCAGCAGCTTGGGACAGGGTGAGGATGGCTACACCTTC

abundance: -
j_gene: TRBJ1-2
d_gene: TRBD1
v_gene: TRBV4-2
CDR3aa: CASSQVDRGYGYTF
CDR3nt: TGTGCCAGCAGCCAGGTAGACAGGGGGTATGGCTACACCTTC

abundance: -
j_gene: TRBJ2-5
d_gene: -
v_gene: TRBV19
CDR3aa: CASSIRGRGETQYF
CDR3nt: TGTGCCAGTAGTATCAGGGGTAGGGGAGAGACCCAGTACTTC

abundance: -
j_gene: TRBJ2-3
d_gene: -
v_gene: TRBV5-1
CDR3aa: CASSSGQPTDTQYF
CDR3nt: TGCGCCAGCAGCTCTGGACAGCCCACAGATACGCAGTATTTT

abundance: -
j_gene: TRBJ2-7
d_gene: TRBD1
v_gene: TRBV28
CDR3aa: CASTHERGTGGYEQYF
CDR3nt: TGTGCCAGCACCCATGAACGCGGGACAGGGGGGTACGAGCAGTACTTC

abundance: -
j_gene: TRBJ1-6
d_gene: -
v_gene: TRBV27
CDR3aa: CASGRTHSSYNSPLHF
CDR3nt: TGTGCCAGCGGGCGAACACATAGCTCCTATAATTCACCCCTCCACTTT

abundance: -
j_gene: TRBJ2-2
d_gene: -
v_gene: TRBV7-2
CDR3aa: CASSFEGVTGELFF
CDR3nt: TGTGCCAGCAGCTTTGAAGGAGTCACCGGGGAGCTGTTTTTT

abundance: -
j_gene: TRBJ2-2
d_gene: -
v_gene: TRBV18
CDR3aa: CASSARGNGELFF
CDR3nt: TGTGCCAGCTCAGCCCGAGGGAACGGGGAGCTGTTTTTT

abundance: -
j_gene: TRBJ2-7
d_gene: -
v_gene: TRBV15
CDR3aa: CATSREGHLGIYEQYF
CDR3nt: TGTGCCACCAGCAGAGAGGGGCATCTTGGGATCTACGAGCAGTACTTC

abundance: -
j_gene: TRBJ2-7
d_gene: -
v_gene: TRBV19
CDR3aa: CASSMVRGDYEQYF
CDR3nt: TGTGCCAGTAGTATGGTACGGGGAGACTACGAGCAGTACTTC

abundance: -
j_gene: TRBJ1-5
d_gene: -
v_gene: TRBV15
CDR3aa: CATSRGGRDQPQHF
CDR3nt: TGTGCCACCAGCAGGGGCGGGAGAGATCAGCCCCAGCATTTT

abundance: -
j_gene: TRBJ2-2
d_gene: TRBD2
v_gene: TRBV30
CDR3aa: CAWDILEGKLAGVKNTGELFF
CDR3nt: TGTGCCTGGGATATTTTAGAGGGAAAGCTAGCGGGGGTTAAGAACACCGGGGAGCTGTTTTTT

abundance: -
j_gene: TRBJ1-4
d_gene: -
v_gene: TRBV7-9
CDR3aa: CASSARRVATNEKLFF
CDR3nt: TGTGCCAGCAGCGCAAGACGGGTTGCAACTAATGAAAAACTGTTTTTT

abundance: -
j_gene: TRBJ2-7
d_gene: TRBD1
v_gene: TRBV6-6
CDR3aa: CASSTTRDRGWEYF
CDR3nt: TGTGCCAGCAGTACCACTCGGGACAGGGGATGGGAGTACTTC